The T cell receptor (beta chain) described here comes from a study of OX40 agonist ivuxolimab in advanced cancers. Study at large: Patients received ivuxolimab, an intravenous treatment, every 2 weeks at 0.01 to 10 mg/kg. Patients achieving partial responses numbered three: one hepatocellular carcinoma case and two cutaneous melanoma cases.

This clone was seen more than once but under ten times. Its antigen is not known. The V gene's germline CDR1 is SNHLY and CDR2 FYNNEI. Trimming took off 5 bases at V and 3 bases at J, with 8 bases between the two ends. The CDR3 contains 12 residues. Libraries were prepared by immunoSEQ multiplex PCR; TCRdb keeps only in-frame clonotypes and omits some of them. The sample records approximately 50,000 clones, approximately 75% being singletons. Whole-study results and caveats: Dose levels from 0.1 to 3.0 mg/kg saw CD4+ and CD8+ blood T cells expand clonally by week 6.

This chain connects TRBV2 to TRBJ2-7, with no clear D. The sample here was CD4+ or CD8+ T cells sorted from blood, taken in a trial of the OX40 agonist ivuxolimab. This TCR derives from an adult with an advanced solid tumor such as melanoma, head and neck, liver or kidney cancer. CDR3 DNA sequence: TGTGCCAGCAGTCCAGCCTTCTACGAGCAGTACTTC. Amino acids: CASSPAFYEQYF.